This is a list of T cell receptor beta chains from one sample in a study of blood T cell repertoires in COVID-19. The table came from immunoSEQ multiplex PCR; TCRdb's copy has only in-frame clones and leaves some out. The table lists some 150,000 clones, approximately 87% of them singletons, with 1.2% in the top ten. The sequenced sample consisted of PBMCs or T cells enriched from blood (not recorded which). The receptors were gathered from a woman aged 30 to 39 with acute COVID-19. CDR3s include the opening cysteine and the closing phenylalanine or tryptophan. Fields, in order: D gene, V gene, CDR3 protein. A D gene is named only where the DNA matches it firmly.

-	TRBV7-7	CASSPRSGLSEQFF
-	TRBV6-5	CASSRTLNQPQHF
-	TRBV9	CASSVHREVAYNEQFF
TRBD1	TRBV28	CASSNGVTGTGYNEQFF
-	TRBV4-2	CASSQVHVGVAETQYF
TRBD1	TRBV28	CASSRDRGRSGANVLTF
-	TRBV9	CASSVGLHNEQFF
TRBD1	TRBV7-2	CASSLGWGQGLETQYF
-	TRBV11-2	CASSLASGGTDTQYF
-	TRBV11-1	CASTPGSDTQYF
-	TRBV25-1	CASSGGLKDGYTF
-	TRBV2	CASAGQTATNEKLFF
-	TRBV19	CASSHPGYTEAFF
TRBD1	TRBV18	CASSLTGTGNEQFF
TRBD1	TRBV14	CASSVQGAIGTQYF
TRBD1	TRBV24-1	CATSLGQGQETQYF
-	TRBV5-1	CASSLRSTGWEDTQYF
TRBD2	TRBV30	CAWGLGLAGNEQYF
TRBD1	TRBV7-7	CASSLDGDWDRETGDTQYF
TRBD1	TRBV19	CASSIAHRGIGYGYTF
-	TRBV6-2/TRBV6-3	CASSYLENGYTF
TRBD2	TRBV7-9	CASSLLAGAGGGELFF
TRBD1	TRBV27	CASTRQGAGNEAFF
-	TRBV7-2	CASKVDRTNEKLFF
-	TRBV19	CASSRMADTEAFF
-	TRBV5-1	CASSLAPGRQETQYF
-	TRBV7-9	CASSKDQGNSPLHF
TRBD1	TRBV15	CATSSGTGGLYEQYF
-	TRBV7-3	CASSPIGGGLETQYF
-	TRBV7-2	CASSRGPGFGNTIYF
TRBD2	TRBV5-1	CASSAGLAGIGGDTQYF
-	TRBV7-9	CASSLGLTGAINYGYTF
TRBD1	TRBV12-3/TRBV12-4	CASRTGGGYEQYF
-	TRBV29-1	CSVIPGVNQPQHF
-	TRBV18	CASSLYSQGDTSNQPQHF
-	TRBV18	CASSPGSNQPQHF
-	TRBV27	CASSLRRGSGETQYF
-	TRBV11-2	CASSFTGREYEQYF
-	TRBV28	CASSTSATQGLNYGYTF
-	TRBV5-1	CASSLESGTSDTQYF
-	TRBV4-3	CASSQDQLVTSGETQYF